The clone carrying this TCR beta chain has more than one count but fewer than ten. The antigen is not known. This CDR3 has 14 amino acids. V shed 4 bases, J shed 8 bases, and the junction held 9 bases outside the gene matches. Germline CDR1 LGHDT, CDR2 YNNKEL (reference sequence). This entry is derived from a study of T-cell memory formation after mild COVID-19. Study overall: There were largely donor-specific TCR clusters.

Regarding the study as a whole: Prior to infection, memory already included some responding clones, suggesting cross-reactive memory joined. Mainly CM and EM harbored the contracting CD4+ clones; mainly EMRA harbored the CD8+ ones.

5'RACE, which relied on constant-segment primers, yielded TCR alpha and TCR beta cDNA libraries carrying sample barcodes and UMIs. MiXCR, run by TCRdb on the 5' RACE reads, gives a single entry per CDR3 protein. The sample comprises 350,000 or so distinct CDR3 sequences, approximately 12% of which are singletons, and about a fifth rests with the top ten. The specimen was PBMCs or a T cell subset sorted from them (not recorded which). The receptor's source is a man aged 18-30 years who had mild COVID-19 (a few samples of this study predate the infection). Cell type and time point are not known. This chain links TRBV3-1 with TRBJ1-2; 8 nucleotides align to TRBD1. The DNA of the CDR3 is TGTGCCAGCAGCCGAGAGGACAGGGTAAAAGGCTACACCTTC. Translation gives CASSREDRVKGYTF.